This is a list of T cell receptor beta chains from one sample in a study of Graves' ophthalmopathy and Graves' hyperthyroidism. MiXCR, run by TCRdb on the multiplex PCR reads, gives a single entry per CDR3 protein. The top ten clones hold 11% of a sample with about 1.1 million distinct CDR3 sequences, about 35% of them seen once. Sequencing input: peripheral blood or thyroid tissue (not recorded which). The receptors stem from an adult man with Graves' hyperthyroidism. CDR3s include the opening cysteine and the closing phenylalanine or tryptophan. The D gene is left open where the match is weak. A clone size is listed for some rows: how often the clone was seen (once, few, many), or a class if it is expanded.

J	size	length	D	V	DNA	CDR3
TRBJ1-4	.	16	.	TRBV4-3	TGCGCCAGCAGCCACGGGGGGTCGGGATGGAATGAAAAACTGTTTTTT	CASSHGGSGWNEKLFF
TRBJ1-3	.	19	.	TRBV12-3/TRBV12-4	TGTGCCAGCAGTTTTTATGGGGGGGGCAAGGGGACCTCTGGAAGCACCATATATTTT	CASSFYGGGKGTSGSTIYF
TRBJ2-7	.	14	.	TRBV12-3/TRBV12-4	TGTGCCAGCAGTGTCAGGGACCTAGGGTACGAGCAGTACTTC	CASSVRDLGYEQYF
TRBJ1-6	.	14	TRBD1	TRBV20-1	TGCAGTGCCAGGGGACAGGTTTATAATTCACCCCTCCACTTT	CSARGQVYNSPLHF
TRBJ2-7	many	14	.	TRBV7-9	TGTGCCAGCAGCTTAGCCGGGAGAATCCACGAGCAGTACTTC	CASSLAGRIHEQYF
TRBJ2-2	.	16	TRBD2	TRBV25-1	TGTGCCAGCAGTACCATGGACGGGAGGAGGGTGGGGGAGCTGTTTTTT	CASSTMDGRRVGELFF
TRBJ1-5	.	22	.	TRBV9	.	CASSVEIRSEQYFGPGTQPQHF
TRBJ1-3	many	12	.	TRBV10-3	TGTGCCATCAGTGAGTCTAAAAACACCATATATTTT	CAISESKNTIYF
TRBJ1-3	many	15	TRBD1	TRBV10-3	TGTGCCATCAGTGAGCAAGACAGGGCTGGAAACACCATATATTTT	CAISEQDRAGNTIYF
TRBJ1-3	.	17	.	TRBV9	TGTGCCAGCAGCCTCATAGTTGGAACAGGGTCTGGAAACACCATATATTTT	CASSLIVGTGSGNTIYF
TRBJ1-2	.	17	.	TRBV5-5	TGTGCCAGCAGACCGAGGTCGGGAGGGCCGGTGGTATATGGCTACACCTTC	CASRPRSGGPVVYGYTF
TRBJ1-4	many	11	.	TRBV12-3/TRBV12-4	TGTGCCAGCACCCCCAATGAAAAACTGTTTTTT	CASTPNEKLFF
TRBJ1-2	many	15	.	TRBV4-3	TGCGCCAGCAGCCAAGGAGGCAGGGCACCGGAAGGCTACACCTTC	CASSQGGRAPEGYTF
TRBJ1-2	few	15	TRBD1	TRBV10-1	TGCGCCAGCAGTATTAACAGGGGTCGTGGTGATGGCTACACCTTC	CASSINRGRGDGYTF
TRBJ2-5	.	12	TRBD2	TRBV20-1	TGCAGTGCGTCCAGCGGGGGCGGGACCCAGTACTTC	CSASSGGGTQYF
TRBJ1-1	.	14	.	TRBV7-3	TGTGCCAGCAGCGCATCGGGGTTGGACACTGAAGCTTTCTTT	CASSASGLDTEAFF
TRBJ1-5	.	17	.	TRBV12-3/TRBV12-4	TGTGCCAGCAGTTTGGGAGTCGTCGGATGGAGCGAACAGCCCCAGCATTTT	CASSLGVVGWSEQPQHF
TRBJ1-6	.	13	TRBD1	TRBV7-2	TGTGCCAGCAGCGCGGGACAGGTCCTTCCCCTCCACTTT	CASSAGQVLPLHF
TRBJ2-7	.	12	.	TRBV29-1	TGCAGCTTAGTTCCGAGCTCCTACGAGCAGTACTTC	CSLVPSSYEQYF
TRBJ1-6	once	14	.	TRBV20-1	TGCAGTGCTGAAGCCGGAGATTATAATTCACCCCTCCACTTT	CSAEAGDYNSPLHF
TRBJ1-1	.	15	.	TRBV19	TGTGCCAGTAGTATGGGGGGGCGCCGTAGCACTGAAGCTTTCTTT	CASSMGGRRSTEAFF
TRBJ1-1	few	13	.	TRBV20-1	TGCAGTGTCCCGGGTGTAAGCTACACTGAAGCTTTCTTT	CSVPGVSYTEAFF